This T cell receptor (beta chain) was observed in a study of identical twins. A word on this clonotype: The antigen is unknown.

Study-level results: Abundant beta clonotypes from cord blood had fewer insertions, unlike memory repertoires, which showed none.

TCRdb analysed the 5' RACE reads with MiXCR anew, one entry per CDR3 protein. The sample has approximately 690,000 distinct CDR3 sequences, 5.5% to 6.5% seen once. Germline V CDR1 and CDR2: MNHEY, SVGEGT. The CDR3 is made up of 12 amino acids. The V end was cut by 8 bases, the J end by 7 bases, with 15 bases between. This clonotype originated in a man younger than 35 in good health. Sequencing was done on a sample of naive T cells sorted from blood. This chain joins TRBV6-2 or TRBV6-3 and TRBJ2-7, with D possibly matching TRBD2 (6 bases). For the CDR3, the DNA is TGTGCCAGCCAGGAGGGAATACGGGAGCAGTACTTC. Its protein is CASQEGIREQYF.